These T cell receptor beta chains were read from a single sample in a study of CD8 T cells in Susac syndrome. One entry per CDR3 protein, called by TCRdb with MiXCR from the immunoSEQ multiplex PCR reads. This table has some 94,000 distinct CDR3 sequences, 85% to 95% appearing once. Sequences were obtained from CD4+ T cells from PBMCs. These receptors came from a human donor with Susac syndrome. The CDR3 runs from the conserved cysteine through the conserved F or W. A D gene is named only where the DNA matches it firmly. Only part of the rows carry a size: once, few, many, or a class if the clone is expanded.

v_call	clone_size	d_call	j_call	cdr3_nt	cdr3_aa
TRBV25-1	NA	NA	TRBJ2-5	TGTGCCAGCAGCGAAGGGGCACGGGAGACCCAGTACTTC	CASSEGARETQYF
TRBV5-4	NA	NA	TRBJ2-7	TGTGCCAGCAGCTTGGGCAGGGAAAACGAGCAGTACTTC	CASSLGRENEQYF
TRBV11-3	NA	NA	TRBJ2-1	TGTGCCAGCAGCTCCATGACTAGTCGGATCGATGAGCAGTTCTTC	CASSSMTSRIDEQFF
TRBV7-2	NA	NA	TRBJ1-5	TGTGCCAGCAGCTTAGATTCCGGAGGAGGTCAGCCCCAGCATTTT	CASSLDSGGGQPQHF
TRBV14	NA	TRBD1	TRBJ2-7	TGTGCCAGCAGCCAAGACTTGGTAGGCAGGGGACAGACCTTC	CASSQDLVGRGQTF
TRBV7-2	NA	NA	TRBJ2-7	TGTGCCAGCAGCTTAGCGTTGGGCCCCGCCTACGAGCAGTACTTC	CASSLALGPAYEQYF
TRBV21-1	NA	NA	TRBJ1-5	TGTGCCAGCAGGGGACAGGATCTTTATAGCAATCAGCCCCAGCATTTT	CASRGQDLYSNQPQHF
TRBV5-1	NA	TRBD1	TRBJ2-5	TGCGCCAGCAGCTTACAGGGGGCCCAAGAGACCCAGTACTTC	CASSLQGAQETQYF
TRBV5-1	NA	NA	TRBJ2-5	TGCGCCAGCAGCTTAACAGAAGAGACCCAGTACTTC	CASSLTEETQYF
TRBV3-1	NA	TRBD1	TRBJ2-5	TGTGCCAGCAACAGGGGCCGAGAGACCCAGTACTTC	CASNRGRETQYF
TRBV27	NA	NA	TRBJ1-1	TGTGCCAGTAAAACAGGGCTGGAAGCTTTCTTT	CASKTGLEAFF
TRBV10-3	NA	TRBD1	TRBJ2-7	TGTGCCGCCCGGACAGGAAACTACGAGCAGTACTTC	CAARTGNYEQYF
TRBV30	NA	TRBD1	TRBJ1-1	TGTGCCCTTCAGGGAGACAGGGGAGACACTGAAGCTTTCTTT	CALQGDRGDTEAFF
TRBV18	NA	NA	TRBJ2-5	TGTGCCAGCTCACCCGAGGGTGGCCAAGAGACCCAGTACTTC	CASSPEGGQETQYF
TRBV6-5	NA	NA	TRBJ2-5	TGTGCCAGCGGTAAAGTGGGGAACCAAGAGACCCAGTACTTC	CASGKVGNQETQYF
TRBV5-7	NA	TRBD1	TRBJ1-5	TGTGCCAGCAGCTTGGGGCGACAGGGAAGGAATCAGCCCCAGCATTTT	CASSLGRQGRNQPQHF
TRBV20-1	NA	TRBD1	TRBJ2-7	TGCAGTGCTAGCGATCCGGGACAGGGTACCTACGAGCAGTACTTC	CSASDPGQGTYEQYF
TRBV20-1	NA	TRBD1	TRBJ1-4	TGCAGTGCTAGAAAGGTGGCAGGGGGCAATGAAAAACTGTTTTTT	CSARKVAGGNEKLFF
TRBV25-1	once	NA	TRBJ2-2	TGTGCCAGCAGTGAGATAAGGAGCGGGGAGCTGTTTTTT	CASSEIRSGELFF
TRBV20-1	NA	NA	TRBJ2-1	TGCAGTGCCCACGGGGGGGACAGGGTCTATGAGCAGTTCTTC	CSAHGGDRVYEQFF
TRBV18	NA	NA	TRBJ2-5	TGTGCCAGCTCATCGAAAGAGACCCAGTACTTC	CASSSKETQYF
TRBV30	NA	NA	TRBJ1-3	TGTGCCTGGAGTGTGCGAACGTCGGGAAACACCATATATTTT	CAWSVRTSGNTIYF
TRBV6-1	NA	TRBD1	TRBJ1-1	TGTGCCAGCAGCCTCTTATGGGACAGGGGACAGGGGAAGGGGACTGAAGCTTTCTTT	CASSLLWDRGQGKGTEAFF
TRBV5-4	NA	NA	TRBJ2-1	TGTGCCAGCAGCCTTAAAGGGCCCTCTTACAATGAGCAGTTCTTC	CASSLKGPSYNEQFF
TRBV3-1	NA	TRBD1	TRBJ2-5	TGTGCCAGCCGTCCGGACAGGGGAATAGAGACCCAGTACTTC	CASRPDRGIETQYF
TRBV11-2	once	TRBD2	TRBJ2-7	TGTGCCAGCAGACCTAGCGGGGGGGCCGGTCGTGAGCAGTACTTC	CASRPSGGAGREQYF
TRBV9	NA	TRBD2	TRBJ2-3	TGTGCCAGCAGCCCGGGGGGGCACACAGATACGCAGTATTTT	CASSPGGHTDTQYF
TRBV20-1	NA	NA	TRBJ2-7	TGCAGTGCTACTGACATGAGGTTAGCCTACGAGCAGTACTTC	CSATDMRLAYEQYF
TRBV7-3	NA	NA	TRBJ1-1	TGTGCCAGCAGCTTAGAGAGGGTGAACACTGAAGCTTTCTTT	CASSLERVNTEAFF
TRBV5-1	once	TRBD1	TRBJ2-7	TGCGCCAGCAGGGACCGGACAGGGACCAACGAGCAGTACTTC	CASRDRTGTNEQYF
TRBV29-1	NA	TRBD1	TRBJ2-1	TGCAGCGTGGGCCAGGGGGCCAATGAGCAGTTCTTC	CSVGQGANEQFF
TRBV5-1	NA	TRBD2	TRBJ2-5	TGCGCCAGCAGCCAATGGACTAGCGGGGAGACCCAGTACTTC	CASSQWTSGETQYF
TRBV29-1	NA	NA	TRBJ2-6	TGCAGCGTTGAGTTAGGGGACTCTGGGGCCAACGTCCTGACTTTC	CSVELGDSGANVLTF
TRBV11-2	NA	NA	TRBJ1-2	TGTGCCAGCAGCCCCAGGGAGGGAAACTATGGCTACACCTTC	CASSPREGNYGYTF
TRBV18	NA	NA	TRBJ1-2	TGTGCCAGCTCAACAGGGTCAGGAGTTAACTATGGCTACACCTTC	CASSTGSGVNYGYTF
TRBV7-9	NA	NA	TRBJ1-1	TGTGCCAGCAGCTTAAAGGCAGACACTGAAGCTTTCTTT	CASSLKADTEAFF
TRBV2	NA	NA	TRBJ2-3	TGTGCCAGCAGGGCGACTTCTAGCACAGATACGCAGTATTTT	CASRATSSTDTQYF
TRBV29-1	NA	NA	TRBJ1-3	TGCAGCGTCCTATTCGGGTTTTCTGGAAACACCATATATTTT	CSVLFGFSGNTIYF
TRBV7-2	NA	NA	TRBJ2-7	TGTGCCAGCAGCTTAGGGGCCAACTCCCCAAAGCACTTC	CASSLGANSPKHF
TRBV6-5	NA	TRBD1	TRBJ1-6	TGTGCCAGCACCCCAGGACAGGCGGCATCACCCCTCCACTTT	CASTPGQAASPLHF
TRBV20-1	once	TRBD2	TRBJ2-7	TGCAGTGCTCTTGGACTAGCGGGGGGGTACGAGCAGTACTTC	CSALGLAGGYEQYF
TRBV9	NA	NA	TRBJ2-3	TGTGCCAGCAGCCCCCGCGGAGGGGGGATGGGAACAGATACGCAGTATTTT	CASSPRGGGMGTDTQYF
TRBV30	NA	NA	TRBJ1-5	TGTGCCTGGAGTGCTGCGGCCTGGTTGGGTCAGCCCCAGCATTTT	CAWSAAAWLGQPQHF
TRBV9	NA	NA	TRBJ1-6	TGTGCCAGCAGCGACTCTTTAAATTCACCCCTCCACTTT	CASSDSLNSPLHF
TRBV9	NA	TRBD1	TRBJ1-4	TGTGCCAGCAGCGTAGGGACAGGGGGTAGAGGTAATGAAAAACTGTTTTTT	CASSVGTGGRGNEKLFF
TRBV4-2	NA	TRBD2	TRBJ2-3	TGTGCCAGCAGCCAAGTTGGAACTAGCGGGGGGGATACGCAGTATTTT	CASSQVGTSGGDTQYF
TRBV24-1	NA	NA	TRBJ1-2	TGTGCCACCAGTGGAGGGATTTATGGCTACACCTTC	CATSGGIYGYTF
TRBV6-5	once	NA	TRBJ2-5	TGTGCCAGCAGTTACTCGGTGGGGGCGGAGACCCAGTACTTC	CASSYSVGAETQYF